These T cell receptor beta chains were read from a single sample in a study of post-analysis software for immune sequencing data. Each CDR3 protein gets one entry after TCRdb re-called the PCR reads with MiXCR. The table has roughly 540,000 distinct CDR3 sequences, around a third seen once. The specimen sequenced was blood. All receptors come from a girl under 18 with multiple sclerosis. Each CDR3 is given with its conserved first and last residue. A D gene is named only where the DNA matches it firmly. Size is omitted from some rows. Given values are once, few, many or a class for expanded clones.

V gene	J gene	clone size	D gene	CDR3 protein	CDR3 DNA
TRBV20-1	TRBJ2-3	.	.	CSARRGGRSLVADTQYF	TGCAGTGCCCGAAGGGGGGGGCGGTCTTTGGTGGCAGATACGCAGTATTTT
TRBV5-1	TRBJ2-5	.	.	CASLGQSIETQYF	TGCGCCAGCCTCGGGCAGTCGATCGAGACCCAGTACTTC
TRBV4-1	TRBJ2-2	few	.	CASSPFGGLNTGELFF	TGCGCCAGCAGCCCTTTTGGGGGGCTGAACACCGGGGAGCTGTTTTTT
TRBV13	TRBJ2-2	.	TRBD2	CASSLTGGAVGELFF	TGTGCCAGCAGCTTAACCGGGGGGGCCGTCGGGGAGCTGTTTTTT
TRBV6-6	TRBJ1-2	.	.	CAAGGGGYGYTF	TGTGCCGCTGGGGGAGGGGGCTATGGCTACACCTTC
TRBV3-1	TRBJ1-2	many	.	CASSQAGNYGYTF	TGTGCCAGCAGCCAAGCAGGGAACTATGGCTACACCTTC
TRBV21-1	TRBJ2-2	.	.	CASIGGQGVNTGELFF	TGTGCCAGCATCGGTGGGCAGGGCGTGAACACCGGGGAGCTGTTTTTT
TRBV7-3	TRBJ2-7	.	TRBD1	CASSPTGTGDYEQYF	TGTGCCAGCAGCCCAACAGGGACAGGGGATTACGAGCAGTACTTC
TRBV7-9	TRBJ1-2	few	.	CASSLATDSLAGCTF	TGTGCCAGCAGCTTAGCTACGGACAGTCTGGCTGGCTGCACCTTC
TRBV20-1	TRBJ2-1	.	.	CSATQGSYNEQFF	TGCAGTGCAACGCAGGGCTCCTACAATGAGCAGTTCTTC
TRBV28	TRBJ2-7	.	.	CASSLSLTGSYEQYF	TGTGCCAGCAGTCTATCCCTGACAGGTTCCTACGAGCAGTACTTC